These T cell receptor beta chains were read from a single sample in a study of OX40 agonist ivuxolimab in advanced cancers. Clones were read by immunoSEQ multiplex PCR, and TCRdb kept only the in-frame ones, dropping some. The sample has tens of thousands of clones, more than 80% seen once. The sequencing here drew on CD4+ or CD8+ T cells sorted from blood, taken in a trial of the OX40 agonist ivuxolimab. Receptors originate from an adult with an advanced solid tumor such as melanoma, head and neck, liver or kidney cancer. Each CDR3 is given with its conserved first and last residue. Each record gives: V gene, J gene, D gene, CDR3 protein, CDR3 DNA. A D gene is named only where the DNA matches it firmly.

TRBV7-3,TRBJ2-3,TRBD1,CASSLDRGTQYF,TGTGCCAGCAGCTTAGACAGGGGGACGCAGTATTTT
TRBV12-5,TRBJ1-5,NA,CASSHTGYNQPQHF,TGTGCTAGTTCCCACACGGGCTACAATCAGCCCCAGCATTTT
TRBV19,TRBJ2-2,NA,CASSWSRVDSGELFF,TGTGCCAGTAGTTGGAGCAGGGTGGACTCCGGGGAGCTGTTTTTT
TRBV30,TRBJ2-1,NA,CAWSVDDYNEQFF,TGTGCCTGGAGTGTAGACGACTACAATGAGCAGTTCTTC
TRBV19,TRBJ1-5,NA,CASSKDSVQPQHF,TGTGCCAGTAGTAAGGACAGCGTCCAGCCCCAGCATTTT
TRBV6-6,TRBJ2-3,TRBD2,CASSYSGRPTDTQYF,TGTGCCAGCAGTTATAGCGGGAGGCCCACAGATACGCAGTATTTT
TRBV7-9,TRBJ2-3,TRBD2,CASSRDGGGDTQYF,TGTGCCAGCAGCCGGGACGGCGGGGGAGATACGCAGTATTTT
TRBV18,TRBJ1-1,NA,CASSRLRVGLDTEAFF,TGTGCCAGCTCACGTTTAAGGGTTGGGCTCGACACTGAAGCTTTCTTT
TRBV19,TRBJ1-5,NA,CASSIEATGHQPQHF,TGTGCCAGTAGTATAGAGGCAACAGGACATCAGCCCCAGCATTTT
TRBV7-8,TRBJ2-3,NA,CASSLGGGQISDTQYF,TGTGCCAGCAGCTTAGGTGGAGGGCAAATTTCAGATACGCAGTATTTT
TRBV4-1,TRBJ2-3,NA,CAMVALYTDTQYF,TGCGCCATGGTGGCCCTGTACACAGATACGCAGTATTTT